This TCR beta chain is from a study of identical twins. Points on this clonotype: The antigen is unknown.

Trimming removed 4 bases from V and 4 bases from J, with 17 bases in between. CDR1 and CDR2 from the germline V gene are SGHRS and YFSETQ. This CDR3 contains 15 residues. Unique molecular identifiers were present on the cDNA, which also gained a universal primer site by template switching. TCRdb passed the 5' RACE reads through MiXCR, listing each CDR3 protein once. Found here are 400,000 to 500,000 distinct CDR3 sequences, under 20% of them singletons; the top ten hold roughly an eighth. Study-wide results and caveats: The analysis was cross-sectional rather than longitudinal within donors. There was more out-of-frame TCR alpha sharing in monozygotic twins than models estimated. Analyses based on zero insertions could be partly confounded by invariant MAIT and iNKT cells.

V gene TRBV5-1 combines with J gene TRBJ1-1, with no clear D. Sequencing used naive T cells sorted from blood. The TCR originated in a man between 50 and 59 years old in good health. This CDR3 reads CASSPREGRGTEAFF. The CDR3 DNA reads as TGCGCCAGCAGCCCTCGTGAAGGGCGGGGCACTGAAGCTTTCTTT.